Sequencing of this TCR beta chain was carried out in a study of T cell responses to AZD1222 COVID-19 vaccine. Pooling of second doses given at about 4 or about 12 weeks was done. Trimming cost V 4 bases and J 0 bases, with 13 bases left between them. Germline V gene sequence: CDR1 LNHDA, CDR2 SQIVND (reference sequence). The CDR3 totals 16 residues. Sequencing used immunoSEQ multiplex PCR; TCRdb keeps in-frame clones, though not all of them. The table includes about 150,000 clones, 85% to 90% detected once. Study-wide findings and caveats: With two AZD1222 doses given, Spike-specific TCR breadth and depth both rose.

As for this clone: Its target is unknown.

The clonotype was recovered from an adult who received the AZD1222 COVID-19 vaccine. The V and J genes are TRBV19 and TRBJ1-5, with D possibly TRBD1 on 6 matching bases. The source material was peripheral blood, sampled 28 days after the second AZD1222 dose. The CDR3 nucleotides are TGTGCCAGTAGTAAAGGACAGTTATATAGCAATCAGCCCCAGCATTTT. This sequence encodes CASSKGQLYSNQPQHF.